This note documents a single TCR beta chain sequence. Primers included in the PCR were 60 Vbeta and 13 Jbeta primers. Assay used: immunoSEQ multiplex PCR; TCRdb lists only in-frame clones, some missing. The sample contains over 150,000 clones, 79% of which appear only once. The source of the sample is a study of cytomegalovirus exposure and HLA in healthy donors. Overall study: Of a few hundred genotyped donors, roughly 76% grouped in the Caucasian-associated ancestry cluster.

Germline assignment: CDR1 MNHEY and CDR2 SMNVEV (reference sequence). The CDR3 runs to 15 residues. The germline V and J ends were trimmed by 6 bases and 0 bases, with 12 bases remaining between them. The V call is TRBV27, the J call TRBJ1-5; a weak D match, TRBD1 (5 bases). This receptor was identified in a girl between 10 and 17 years old in good health and CMV-seropositive. The specimen sequenced was PBMCs. CDR3 bases: TGTGCCAGCAGGTGGGGCTTTGATAGCAATCAGCCCCAGCATTTT. Residues: CASRWGFDSNQPQHF.